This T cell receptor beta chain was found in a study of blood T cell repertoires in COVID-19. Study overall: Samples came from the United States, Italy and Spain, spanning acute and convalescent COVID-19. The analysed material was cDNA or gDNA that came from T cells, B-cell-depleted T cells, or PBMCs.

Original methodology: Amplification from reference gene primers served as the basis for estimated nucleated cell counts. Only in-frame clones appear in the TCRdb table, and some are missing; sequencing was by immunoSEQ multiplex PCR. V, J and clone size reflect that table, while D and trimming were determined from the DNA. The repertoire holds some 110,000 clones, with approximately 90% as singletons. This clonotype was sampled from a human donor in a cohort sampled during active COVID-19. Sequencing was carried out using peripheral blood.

CDR3 amino acids: CASSLDSPGSYNEQFF. The CDR3 DNA follows: TGTGCCAGCAGTTTAGACAGTCCCGGCTCCTACAATGAGCAGTTCTTC. The rearrangement joins TRBV28 to TRBJ2-1; weak D call: TRBD1 (5 bases). V was shortened by 2 bases and J by 0 bases, with 11 bases between the two germline ends. Germline CDR1 and CDR2: MDHEN and SYDVKM. The CDR3 spans 16 residues. The full variable domain, completed using reference TRBV28 and TRBJ2-1, is DVKVTQSSRYLVKRTGEKVFLECVQDMDHENMFWYRQDPGLGLRLIYFSYDVKMKEKGDIPEGYSVSREKKERFSLILESASTNQTSMYLCASSLDSPGSYNEQFFGPGTRLTVL.